This is a list of T cell receptor beta chains from one sample in a study of cytomegalovirus exposure and HLA in healthy donors. Method: immunoSEQ multiplex PCR; TCRdb's copy keeps in-frame clones and lacks some. The sample holds approximately 93,000 clones, 75% to 80% seen once. Specimen: PBMCs. The source of these receptors is a middle-aged woman in good health and CMV-seronegative. Each CDR3 is given with its conserved first and last residue. Each record gives: CDR3 DNA, CDR3 protein, V gene, D gene, J gene, clone size. A D gene is named only where the DNA matches it firmly. Clone size is stated in some rows and not others, as once, few, many or a class when expanded.

TGCGCCAGCAGCTTGGATAGGGTGGGAGAGTCAGATACGCAGTATTTT | CASSLDRVGESDTQYF | TRBV5-1 | . | TRBJ2-3 | .
TGCAGCGTTGTTGAGGTGAGCTCCTACGAGCAGTACTTC | CSVVEVSSYEQYF | TRBV29-1 | . | TRBJ2-7 | .
TGTGCTAGTGGTTTGCAGATGGACTTATACAATGAGCAGTTCTTC | CASGLQMDLYNEQFF | TRBV12-5 | . | TRBJ2-1 | .
TGTGCCATCAGTGAAACAGGGGATGTTATTCAGCCCCAGCATTTT | CAISETGDVIQPQHF | TRBV10-3 | TRBD1 | TRBJ1-5 | .
TGCGCCAGCAGCCAAGACTCAGGGCCCAACTATGGCTACACCTTC | CASSQDSGPNYGYTF | TRBV4-3 | . | TRBJ1-2 | few
TGTGCCAGCAGGACAAGGACAGGGGTAAATGAGCAGTTCTTC | CASRTRTGVNEQFF | TRBV6-6 | TRBD1 | TRBJ2-1 | .
TGTGCCAGTAGCAAAACCTCGCTCGGGACAGGGAACGGCTACACCTTC | CASSKTSLGTGNGYTF | TRBV19 | TRBD1 | TRBJ1-2 | .
TGTGCCAGCAGCTCCTCCGGGACAGGGGGCGGTGAGCAGTACTTC | CASSSSGTGGGEQYF | TRBV7-8 | TRBD1 | TRBJ2-7 | .
TGTGCCAGCAGTAAAGAACTAGCGAGCGGGGAGCTGTTTTTT | CASSKELASGELFF | TRBV6-6 | TRBD2 | TRBJ2-2 | .
TGCACCAGCAGCCTACGATACAGGGTTAGCTCCTACGAGCAGTACTTC | CTSSLRYRVSSYEQYF | TRBV1 | . | TRBJ2-7 | .
TGTGCCAGCAGTACAGGGTCGGGGACTGAAGCTTTCTTT | CASSTGSGTEAFF | TRBV6-5 | . | TRBJ1-1 | once
TGTGCCAGCACGAGGGTCTACGAGCAGTACTTC | CASTRVYEQYF | TRBV2 | . | TRBJ2-7 | .
TGTGCCAGCAGCTTAGGGGCAGGGGTGCATGAGCAGTTCTTC | CASSLGAGVHEQFF | TRBV7-3 | . | TRBJ2-1 | .
TGTGCTAGTGGTTTGGTACAGACTAGCTGGGTTCCCGGGGAGCTGTTTTTT | CASGLVQTSWVPGELFF | TRBV12-5 | TRBD2 | TRBJ2-2 | .
TGTGCCAGCAGTAGGGGATGGGCCCTGAACACTGAAGCTTTCTTT | CASSRGWALNTEAFF | TRBV6-5 | . | TRBJ1-1 | once
TGCGCCAGCAGTGTTTGGGAGGGGGAGAACACCGGGGAGCTGTTTTTT | CASSVWEGENTGELFF | TRBV10-2 | . | TRBJ2-2 | .
TGCGCCAGCAGCCGACAGGGATTTAATGAAAAACTGTTTTTT | CASSRQGFNEKLFF | TRBV4-1 | TRBD1 | TRBJ1-4 | .
TGTGCCAGCAGTGTAGGACTGTGGTACGAGCAGTACTTC | CASSVGLWYEQYF | TRBV27 | . | TRBJ2-7 | .
TGCGCCAGCAGCCGGGAGACAGGGGGTGATGAAAAACTGTTTTTT | CASSRETGGDEKLFF | TRBV5-1 | TRBD1 | TRBJ1-4 | .
TGTGCCAGCAGCTTAGTGGGAGGGAACGAGCAGTACTTC | CASSLVGGNEQYF | TRBV7-2 | TRBD2 | TRBJ2-7 | .
TGTGCCAGCAGTGAGACAGGCATCTACGAGCAGTACTTC | CASSETGIYEQYF | TRBV2 | . | TRBJ2-7 | .
TGTGCCAGCAGCCAAGCCCGGGGACAGGTGATCCAAGAGACCCAGTACTTC | CASSQARGQVIQETQYF | TRBV14 | TRBD1 | TRBJ2-5 | .
TGTGCCAGCTCACTGGGACAGGGTCCCTACAATGAGCAGTTCTTC | CASSLGQGPYNEQFF | TRBV18 | TRBD1 | TRBJ2-1 | .
TGCGCCAGCAGCCCAGGGGCGGGAGAGACCCAGTACTTC | CASSPGAGETQYF | TRBV5-1 | . | TRBJ2-5 | .
TGTGCCAGCAGCCCCCGGCAGGGATCGAACACCGGGGAGCTGTTTTTT | CASSPRQGSNTGELFF | TRBV5-5 | . | TRBJ2-2 | few
TGTGCCAGCAGCCCGCACGAGGGAGGGGCCTACGAGCAGTACTTC | CASSPHEGGAYEQYF | TRBV7-9 | TRBD2 | TRBJ2-7 | .
TGTGCCAGCTCGCCAACTAGCGGGGAAAACACCGGGGAGCTGTTTTTT | CASSPTSGENTGELFF | TRBV18 | TRBD2 | TRBJ2-2 | .
TGCGCCAGCAGCTTGGCGGGTGGCCAGACCCAGTACTTC | CASSLAGGQTQYF | TRBV5-1 | . | TRBJ2-5 | once
TGTGCCAGCAGTAAGGAGGGACAGGGGGATCAGCCCCAGCATTTT | CASSKEGQGDQPQHF | TRBV7-9 | TRBD1 | TRBJ1-5 | .
TGTGCCAGCAGTGAACAGGGGATTAACAATCAGCCCCAGCATTTT | CASSEQGINNQPQHF | TRBV2 | . | TRBJ1-5 | once
TGTGCCTGGAATAGAAGGGGCTCAGGGGTCCAAAACATTCAGTACTTC | CAWNRRGSGVQNIQYF | TRBV30 | . | TRBJ2-4 | .
TGTGCCAGCACGGAGACAGGGATCAATGAGCAGTTCTTC | CASTETGINEQFF | TRBV2 | TRBD1 | TRBJ2-1 | .
TGTGCCAGCTCAAGAGAGGGACAGGGGAACAACGAGCAGTACTTC | CASSREGQGNNEQYF | TRBV18 | TRBD1 | TRBJ2-7 | .
TGTGCCAGTAGCTCGACACCGAACACTGAAGCTTTCTTT | CASSSTPNTEAFF | TRBV19 | . | TRBJ1-1 | .
TGTGCCTGGAGTCTCGGACAGAGTTACTATGGCTACACCTTC | CAWSLGQSYYGYTF | TRBV30 | . | TRBJ1-2 | .
TGTGCCAGCAGCCTAGGCCGGGACAGCAATTCACCCCTCCACTTT | CASSLGRDSNSPLHF | TRBV4-2 | TRBD1 | TRBJ1-6 | .
TGCAGCGTTGAGCGGACAGGGGGCTCGGACGAGCAGTACTTC | CSVERTGGSDEQYF | TRBV29-1 | TRBD1 | TRBJ2-7 | once
TGTGCCAGCAGCCGACGGAGAGATACGCAGTATTTT | CASSRRRDTQYF | TRBV6-5 | . | TRBJ2-3 | .
TGTGCCAGCAAACTCTTCACCGGGACAGGGGGCACTGAAGCTTTCTTT | CASKLFTGTGGTEAFF | TRBV2 | TRBD1 | TRBJ1-1 | .
TGTGCCAGCAGCGTAGCTAGGGGGCCGTGGGAGACCCAGTACTTC | CASSVARGPWETQYF | TRBV9 | TRBD1 | TRBJ2-5 | .
TGCAGCGTTGAACGGGGGGCAGGCACAGATACGCAGTATTTT | CSVERGAGTDTQYF | TRBV29-1 | . | TRBJ2-3 | .
TGTGCCAGCAGCGTAGATCCAATCGGGGGTTACGAGCAGTACTTC | CASSVDPIGGYEQYF | TRBV9 | . | TRBJ2-7 | .
TGTGCCAGCAGCTCGGGGACAGGCCCCTACGAGCAGTACTTC | CASSSGTGPYEQYF | TRBV7-6 | TRBD1 | TRBJ2-7 | .
TGTGCCAGCAGCTTAGCTGCGGGACAGGGGGGGAAACTGTTTTTT | CASSLAAGQGGKLFF | TRBV7-9 | TRBD1 | TRBJ1-4 | few
TGTGCCAGCAGCCTCCGACAGGGGACGGACACTGAAGCTTTCTTT | CASSLRQGTDTEAFF | TRBV4-2 | TRBD1 | TRBJ1-1 | few
TGCGCCAGCAGTCAAGGGGGACAGGGCTTCAATCAGCCCCAGCATTTT | CASSQGGQGFNQPQHF | TRBV23-1 | TRBD1 | TRBJ1-5 | .